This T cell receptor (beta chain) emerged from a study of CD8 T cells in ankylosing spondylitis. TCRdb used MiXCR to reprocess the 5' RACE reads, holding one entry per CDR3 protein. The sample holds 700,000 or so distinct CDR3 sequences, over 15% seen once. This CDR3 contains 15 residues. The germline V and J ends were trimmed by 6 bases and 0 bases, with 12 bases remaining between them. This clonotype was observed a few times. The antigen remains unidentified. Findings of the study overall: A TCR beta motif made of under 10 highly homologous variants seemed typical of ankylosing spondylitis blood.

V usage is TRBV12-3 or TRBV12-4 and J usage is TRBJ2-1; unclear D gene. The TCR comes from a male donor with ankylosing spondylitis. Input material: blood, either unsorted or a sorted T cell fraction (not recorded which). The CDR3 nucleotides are TGTGCCAGCAGCCCGACCTCAGCCTCCTACAATGAGCAGTTCTTC. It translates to CASSPTSASYNEQFF.